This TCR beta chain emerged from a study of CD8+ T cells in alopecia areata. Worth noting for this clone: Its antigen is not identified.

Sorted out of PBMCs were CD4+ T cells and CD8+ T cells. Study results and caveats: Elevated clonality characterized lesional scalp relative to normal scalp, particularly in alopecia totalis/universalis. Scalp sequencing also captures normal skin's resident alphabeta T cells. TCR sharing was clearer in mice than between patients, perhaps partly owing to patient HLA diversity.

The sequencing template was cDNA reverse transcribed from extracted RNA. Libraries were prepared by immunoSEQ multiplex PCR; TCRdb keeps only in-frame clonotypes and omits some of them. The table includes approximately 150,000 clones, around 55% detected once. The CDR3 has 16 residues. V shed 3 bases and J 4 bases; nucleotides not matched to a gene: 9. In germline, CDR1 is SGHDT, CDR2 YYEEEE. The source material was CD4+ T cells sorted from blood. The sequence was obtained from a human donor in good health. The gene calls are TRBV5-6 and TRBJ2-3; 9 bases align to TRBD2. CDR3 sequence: CASSYIVTSGPDTQYF. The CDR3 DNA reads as TGTGCCAGCAGCTATATAGTGACTAGCGGCCCAGATACGCAGTATTTT. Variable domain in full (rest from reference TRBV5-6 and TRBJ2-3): DAGVTQSPTHLIKTRGQQVTLRCSPKSGHDTVSWYQQALGQGPQFIFQYYEEEERQRGNFPDRFSGHQFPNYSSELNVNALLLGDSALYLCASSYIVTSGPDTQYFGPGTRLTVL.